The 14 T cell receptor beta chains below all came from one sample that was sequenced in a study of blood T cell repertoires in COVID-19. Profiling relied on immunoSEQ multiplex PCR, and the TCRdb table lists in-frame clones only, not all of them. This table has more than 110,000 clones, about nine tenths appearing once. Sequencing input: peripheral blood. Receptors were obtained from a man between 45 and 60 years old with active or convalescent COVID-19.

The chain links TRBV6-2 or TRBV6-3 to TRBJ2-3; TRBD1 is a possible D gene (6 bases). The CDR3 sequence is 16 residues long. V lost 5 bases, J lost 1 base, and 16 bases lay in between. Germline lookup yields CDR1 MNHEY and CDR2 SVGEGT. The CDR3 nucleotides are TGTGCCAGCAGTCCCCGGGGACATACGGGCACAGATACGCAGTATTTT. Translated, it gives CASSPRGHTGTDTQYF.

The CDR3 reads CSVETLLQGNTEAFF. The CDR3, as DNA: TGCAGCGTTGAGACGTTGTTACAGGGGAACACTGAAGCTTTCTTT. The chain has TRBV29-1 and TRBJ1-1; a possible D gene is TRBD1 (6 bases). The germline CDR1 and CDR2 sequences are SQVTM and ANQGSEA. CDR3 size: 15 residues. V was shortened by 3 bases and J by 1 base, with 15 bases between the two germline ends.

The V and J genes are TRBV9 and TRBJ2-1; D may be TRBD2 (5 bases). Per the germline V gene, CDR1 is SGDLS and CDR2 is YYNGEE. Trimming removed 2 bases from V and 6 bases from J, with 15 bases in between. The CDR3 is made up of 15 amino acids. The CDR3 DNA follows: TGTGCCAGCAGCGTCGGGGTCCTGATACCCAATGAGCAGTTCTTC. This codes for CASSVGVLIPNEQFF.

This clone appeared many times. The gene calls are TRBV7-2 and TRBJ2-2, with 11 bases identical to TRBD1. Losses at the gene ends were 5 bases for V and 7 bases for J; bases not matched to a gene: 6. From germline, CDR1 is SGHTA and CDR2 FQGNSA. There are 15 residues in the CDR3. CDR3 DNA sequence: TGTGCCAGCAGCCCTTGGACAGGGGGCTTCGGGGAGCTGTTTTTT. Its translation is CASSPWTGGFGELFF.

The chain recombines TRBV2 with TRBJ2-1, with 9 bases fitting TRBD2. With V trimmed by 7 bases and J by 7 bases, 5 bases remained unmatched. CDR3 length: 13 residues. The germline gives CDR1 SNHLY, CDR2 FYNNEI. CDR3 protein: CASTGLAGNEQFF. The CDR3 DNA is TGTGCCAGCACAGGGCTAGCGGGGAATGAGCAGTTCTTC.

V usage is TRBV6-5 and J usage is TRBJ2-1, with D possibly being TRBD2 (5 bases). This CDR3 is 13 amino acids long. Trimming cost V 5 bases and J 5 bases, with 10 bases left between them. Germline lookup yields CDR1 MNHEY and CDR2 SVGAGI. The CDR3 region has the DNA TGTGCCAGCAGTCCTAGCCCCCACAATGAGCAGTTCTTC. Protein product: CASSPSPHNEQFF.

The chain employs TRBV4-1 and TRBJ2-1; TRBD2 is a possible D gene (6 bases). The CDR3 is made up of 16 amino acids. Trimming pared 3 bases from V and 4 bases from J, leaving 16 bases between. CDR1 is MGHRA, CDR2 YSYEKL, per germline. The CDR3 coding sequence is TGCGCCAGCAGCCACCCCACCGGGACTGGGTACAATGAGCAGTTCTTC. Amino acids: CASSHPTGTGYNEQFF.

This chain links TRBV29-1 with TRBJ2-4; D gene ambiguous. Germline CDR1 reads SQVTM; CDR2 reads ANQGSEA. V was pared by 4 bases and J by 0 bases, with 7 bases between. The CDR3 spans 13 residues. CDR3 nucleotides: TGCAGCGTTGCCCCCCTAGCCAAAAACATTCAGTACTTC. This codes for CSVAPLAKNIQYF.

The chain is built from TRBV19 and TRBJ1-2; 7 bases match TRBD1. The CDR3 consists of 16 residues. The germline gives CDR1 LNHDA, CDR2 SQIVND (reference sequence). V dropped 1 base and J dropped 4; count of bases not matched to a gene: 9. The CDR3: CASSIAGTEFPYGYTF. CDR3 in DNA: TGTGCCAGTAGTATAGCGGGGACAGAGTTCCCCTATGGCTACACCTTC.

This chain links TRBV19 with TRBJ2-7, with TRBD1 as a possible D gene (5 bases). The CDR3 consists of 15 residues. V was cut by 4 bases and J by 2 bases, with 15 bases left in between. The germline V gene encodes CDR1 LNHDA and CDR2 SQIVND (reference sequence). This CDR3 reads CASSSQGAPTYEQYF. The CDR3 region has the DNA TGTGCCAGTAGTAGCCAGGGTGCCCCTACCTACGAGCAGTACTTC.

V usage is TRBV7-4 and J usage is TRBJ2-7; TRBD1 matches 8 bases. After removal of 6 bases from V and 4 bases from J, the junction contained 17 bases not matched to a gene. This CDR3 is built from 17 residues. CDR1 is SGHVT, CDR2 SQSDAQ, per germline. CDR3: CASRDPPHRGDRYEQYF. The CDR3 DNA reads TGTGCCAGCAGAGACCCCCCCCACAGGGGGGATCGGTACGAGCAGTACTTC.

CDR3 sequence (DNA): TGTGCCAGCAGTTTTAGTGACACCATATATTTT. Translated: CASSFSDTIYF. The V and J genes are TRBV28 and TRBJ1-3; no clear D. The CDR3 runs to 11 residues. The germline V and J ends were trimmed by 3 bases and 8 bases, with 5 bases remaining between them. Looked up from germline, CDR1 is MDHEN and CDR2 is SYDVKM.

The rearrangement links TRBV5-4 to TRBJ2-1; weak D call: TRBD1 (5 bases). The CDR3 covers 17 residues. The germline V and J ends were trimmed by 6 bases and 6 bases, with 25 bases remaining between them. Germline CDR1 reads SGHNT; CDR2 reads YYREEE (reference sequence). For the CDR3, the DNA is TGTGCCAGCACTCGCTCTTCGGGCAGTTGGGGCGGCAATGAGCAGTTCTTC. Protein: CASTRSSGSWGGNEQFF.

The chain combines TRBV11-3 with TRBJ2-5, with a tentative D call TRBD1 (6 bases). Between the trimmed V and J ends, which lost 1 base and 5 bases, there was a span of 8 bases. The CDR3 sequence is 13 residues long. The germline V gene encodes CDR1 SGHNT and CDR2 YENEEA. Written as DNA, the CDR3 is TGTGCCAGCAGCTTAGCTGGGGGCGAGACCCAGTACTTC. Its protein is CASSLAGGETQYF.